This TCR beta chain was retrieved from a study of blood T cell repertoires in COVID-19. Across the study: Sample material is recorded as cDNA or gDNA derived from T cells, B-cell-depleted T cells, or PBMCs.

The V end lost 7 bases, the J end lost 11 bases, and 23 bases lay between the germline ends. The CDR3 totals 14 residues. The germline gives CDR1 SGHDN, CDR2 FVKESK. Original processing notes: Estimation of nucleated cell counts relied on the amplification of reference gene primers. Only in-frame clones appear in the TCRdb table, and some are missing; sequencing was by immunoSEQ multiplex PCR. That table furnishes V, J and clone size, whereas the DNA furnished D and trimming. The sample gives more than 50,000 clones, more than 85% of which show up once; about 3.4% is in the top ten. The material sequenced was peripheral blood. This receptor was identified in a human donor in a cohort sampled during active COVID-19. This chain joins TRBV14 and TRBJ2-5, with D tentatively TRBD1 (6 bases). The CDR3 loop is CASNLGDKRIRQYF. The CDR3 DNA follows: TGTGCCAGCAACCTGGGGGACAAAAGGATCCGTCAGTACTTC.